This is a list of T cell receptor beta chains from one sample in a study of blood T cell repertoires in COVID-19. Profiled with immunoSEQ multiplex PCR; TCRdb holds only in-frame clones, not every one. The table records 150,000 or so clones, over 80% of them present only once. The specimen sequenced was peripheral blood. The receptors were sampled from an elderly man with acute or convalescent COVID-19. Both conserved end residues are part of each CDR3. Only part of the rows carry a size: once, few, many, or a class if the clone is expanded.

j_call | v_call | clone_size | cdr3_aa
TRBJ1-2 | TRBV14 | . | CASSLQGYGYTF
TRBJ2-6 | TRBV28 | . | CATLLGGAGANVLTF
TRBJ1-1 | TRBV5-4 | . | CASSLAGMEGTEAFF
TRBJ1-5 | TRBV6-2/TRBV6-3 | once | CASSDQGALGNQPQHF
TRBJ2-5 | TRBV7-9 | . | CASSINWGLRETQYF
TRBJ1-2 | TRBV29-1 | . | CSVVGYTF
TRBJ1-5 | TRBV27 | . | CASSLSQGASQPQHF
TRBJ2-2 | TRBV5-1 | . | CASRMTDRGHTGELFF
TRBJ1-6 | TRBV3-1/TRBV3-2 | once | CASSQVGGVTLHF
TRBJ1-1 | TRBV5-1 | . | CASSLGPFGMNTEAFF
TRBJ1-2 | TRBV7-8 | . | CASSLAEEGDGYTF
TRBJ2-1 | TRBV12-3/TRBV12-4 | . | CASSLYGLNEQFF
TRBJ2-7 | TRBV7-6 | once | CASSHRTGYEQYF
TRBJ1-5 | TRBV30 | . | CAWGTGDGQPQHF
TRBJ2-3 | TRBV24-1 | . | CATSDPRTSTDTQYF
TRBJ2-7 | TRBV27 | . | CASRQDRLTSTEQYF
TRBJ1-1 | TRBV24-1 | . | CATGHSKHTEAFF
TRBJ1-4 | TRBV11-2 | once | CASSPRMGGELFF
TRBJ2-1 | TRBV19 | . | CASRGLAGPSSYNEQFF
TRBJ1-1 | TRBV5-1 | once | CASSLGHMNTEAFF
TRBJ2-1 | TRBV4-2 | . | CASSQERGLAGSYNEQFF
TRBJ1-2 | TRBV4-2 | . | CASSHAGTDDGYTF
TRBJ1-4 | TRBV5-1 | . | CASSLVPDEKLFF
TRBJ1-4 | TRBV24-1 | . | CATRMREKLFF
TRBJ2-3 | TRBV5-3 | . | CARSPGTGASQTDTQYF
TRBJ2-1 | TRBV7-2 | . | CASSGGSGSNEQFF